One sample yielded the 19 T cell receptor beta chains listed below, sequenced in a study of blood T cell repertoires in COVID-19. Generated by immunoSEQ multiplex PCR, the TCRdb table keeps only in-frame clones and is missing some. The sample records about 400,000 clones, roughly 90% being singletons. Sequenced: peripheral blood. The receptors stem from a man aged 35 to 55 with acute or convalescent COVID-19.

This chain links TRBV9 with TRBJ1-2; no firm D call. The CDR3 has 14 residues. V dropped 4 bases and J dropped 3 bases, with 13 bases sitting between them. From germline, CDR1 is SGDLS and CDR2 YYNGEE. CDR3 DNA: TGTGCCAGCAGCCCTCAGACTGTTTACTATGGCTACACCTTC. Protein product: CASSPQTVYYGYTF.

The V call is TRBV6-6, the J call TRBJ2-7; 7 bases line up with TRBD1. The CDR3 loop spans 14 amino acids. CDR1 MNHNY and CDR2 SVGAGI come from the germline V gene (reference sequence). The trim removed 6 bases at V and 7 bases at J, leaving 12 bases unmatched. CDR3 amino acids: CASSQRTGVREQYF. CDR3 nucleotide sequence: TGTGCCAGCAGCCAGAGGACAGGAGTACGTGAGCAGTACTTC.

The chain couples TRBV4-1 to TRBJ1-5; possibly TRBD1 for D (6 bases). Germline-derived CDR1 and CDR2 are MGHRA and YSYEKL. The CDR3 loop spans 16 amino acids. With 0 bases removed from V and 6 bases from J, the gap between germline ends came to 15 bases. CDR3 nucleotide sequence: TGCGCCAGCAGCCAAGATGCGGGGGGCTTGATTCAGCCCCAGCATTTT. It encodes CASSQDAGGLIQPQHF.

The chain uses TRBV28 and TRBJ1-4; 7 nucleotides align to TRBD1. The V segment lost 5 bases and the J segment 15 bases; nucleotides outside the gene matches: 15. The CDR3 contains 14 residues. Germline CDR1 is MDHEN and CDR2 is SYDVKM. The CDR3 here is CASSPTGLPTLVFF. The CDR3 DNA sequence: TGTGCCAGCAGTCCGACAGGGTTACCTACCTTGGTGTTTTTT.

The V call is TRBV27, the J call TRBJ2-1, with D perhaps matching TRBD1 (5 bases). Trimming took off 0 bases at V and 15 bases at J, with 15 bases between the two ends. This CDR3 is 13 amino acids long. Germline V gene sequence: CDR1 MNHEY, CDR2 SMNVEV (reference sequence). CDR3 DNA sequence: TGTGCCAGCAGTTTATCGGGGCTCGAAGCCGCGTTCTTC. Amino acid sequence: CASSLSGLEAAFF.

The J gene is TRBJ2-3, the V gene TRBV5-6; 7 bases are shared with TRBD1. The CDR3 totals 12 residues. The germline V gene has CDR1 SGHDT and CDR2 YYEEEE. Unmatched junction bases numbered 0, after V lost 3 bases and J lost 5 bases. The CDR3 DNA sequence: TGTGCCAGCAGCTGGGACAGAGATACGCAGTATTTT. This encodes CASSWDRDTQYF.

This clone was seen just once. The J gene is TRBJ2-7, the V gene TRBV28, with TRBD1 matching over 9 bases. The trim removed 7 bases at V and 2 bases at J, leaving 9 bases unmatched. The CDR3 contains 15 residues. Germline CDR1 reads MDHEN; CDR2 reads SYDVKM. The CDR3 coding sequence is TGTGCCAGCACCACCGGACAGGGGATCCCCTACGAGCAGTACTTC. It encodes CASTTGQGIPYEQYF.

V usage is TRBV3-1 (or the pseudogene TRBV3-2) and J usage is TRBJ1-2; D is ambiguous. The CDR3 consists of 12 residues. The V gene lost 4 bases and the J gene lost 6 bases, with 9 bases spanning the gap. The germline V gene has CDR1 LGHDT and CDR2 YNNKEL (reference sequence). The CDR3 region is CASSLLRDGYTF. Written as DNA, the CDR3 is TGTGCCAGCAGCCTCCTTCGAGATGGCTACACCTTC.

The DNA for the CDR3 is TGTGCCAGCAGCGTAGAAGGAGGAGTTGGGGAGGGGAACACTGAAGCTTTCTTT. Amino acid sequence: CASSVEGGVGEGNTEAFF. This chain connects TRBV9 to TRBJ1-1; D unresolved. This CDR3 has 18 residues. The germline V and J ends were trimmed by 0 bases and 1 base, with 19 bases remaining between them. CDR1 and CDR2 from the germline V gene are SGDLS and YYNGEE.

The CDR3 is CASSIRAGQGSYGYTF. The CDR3 coding sequence is TGTGCCAGTAGTATAAGGGCCGGACAGGGGAGCTATGGCTACACCTTC. The chain combines TRBV19 with TRBJ1-2; 9 bases are a match to TRBD1. Germline V gene data show CDR1 as LNHDA and CDR2 as SQIVND (reference sequence). CDR3 size: 16 residues. With 2 bases clipped from V and 4 bases from J, the junction kept 8 bases outside the gene matches.

The chain uses TRBV12-5 and TRBJ2-5; TRBD1 matches 9 bases. Germline CDR1 reads LGHNT; CDR2 reads FRNRAP. There are 13 residues in the CDR3. After removal of 6 bases from V and 4 bases from J, the junction contained 3 bases not matched to a gene. The CDR3 sequence: CASGGTGIETQYF. CDR3 in DNA: TGTGCTAGTGGCGGGACAGGGATAGAGACCCAGTACTTC.

V is TRBV9 and J is TRBJ2-7; 7 bases align to TRBD1. Germline CDR1 is SGDLS and CDR2 is YYNGEE. With 3 bases clipped from V and 5 bases from J, the junction kept 8 bases outside the gene matches. There are 14 residues in the CDR3. The CDR3 DNA reads as TGTGCCAGCAGCGCCCGGGACAGCTTACACGAGCAGTACTTC. It codes for CASSARDSLHEQYF.

The gene calls are TRBV19 and TRBJ1-6; the D is unclear. Trimming took off 3 bases at V and 6 bases at J, with 12 bases between the two ends. Germline lookup yields CDR1 LNHDA and CDR2 SQIVND (reference sequence). CDR3 length: 15 residues. The CDR3 bases are TGTGCCAGTAGTATTAGCGGGAGCGCTAATTCACCCCTCCACTTT. Translating it yields CASSISGSANSPLHF.

This clone was counted only a few times. This rearrangement joins TRBV2 to TRBJ2-4, with D possibly being TRBD2 (6 bases). In germline, CDR1 is SNHLY, CDR2 FYNNEI. This CDR3 region has 17 residues. Trimming took off 6 bases at V and 0 bases at J, with 18 bases between the two ends. The CDR3 DNA follows: TGTGCCAGCAGCGCGACCGGAGGGATAATAGCCAAAAACATTCAGTACTTC. Its translation is CASSATGGIIAKNIQYF.

The chain combines TRBV18 with TRBJ2-7; possible D gene TRBD1, 6 bases. The germline V gene has CDR1 KGHSH and CDR2 LQKENI. This CDR3 has 15 amino acids. V lost 2 bases and J lost 5, with 16 bases in between. CDR3 loop: CASSPERQGIHEQYF. CDR3 nucleotide sequence: TGTGCCAGCTCACCAGAAAGGCAGGGGATCCACGAGCAGTACTTC. The complete variable domain, with remaining parts taken from reference TRBV18 and TRBJ2-7, reads NAGVMQNPRHLVRRRGQEARLRCSPMKGHSHVYWYRQLPEEGLKFMVYLQKENIIDESGMPKERFSAEFPKEGPSILRIQQVVRGDSAAYFCASSPERQGIHEQYFGPGTRLTVT.

This clone was picked up one time. This chain uses TRBV9 with TRBJ2-3; weak D call: TRBD1 (5 bases). CDR1 and CDR2 (germline): SGDLS, YYNGEE. The CDR3 sequence is 15 residues long. V was cut by 0 bases and J by 2 bases, with 10 bases left in between. The CDR3 protein is CASSVAGHNTDTQYF. CDR3 coding DNA: TGTGCCAGCAGCGTAGCTGGACACAACACAGATACGCAGTATTTT.

This clone has just one count. The chain employs TRBV5-6 and TRBJ2-7; possible D gene TRBD2, 5 bases. CDR3 length: 13 residues. The V and J ends lost 4 bases and 6 bases respectively, with 14 bases between them. The V gene's germline CDR1 is SGHDT and CDR2 YYEEEE. DNA for the CDR3: TGTGCCAGCAGCCCAGGACTGGTTTTCGAGCAGTACTTC. Amino acids: CASSPGLVFEQYF.

The chain uses TRBV7-9 and TRBJ2-7; D gene ambiguous. Deletions cut 1 base from V and 3 bases from J, with 7 bases between. The CDR3 is 13 residues long. CDR1 and CDR2 from the germline V gene are SEHNR and FQNEAQ (reference sequence). As DNA, the CDR3 is TGTGCCAGCAGCTTAGGACACATCTACGAGCAGTACTTC. Its protein product is CASSLGHIYEQYF. The full variable domain, its missing parts supplied by reference TRBV7-9 and TRBJ2-7, is DTGVSQNPRHKITKRGQNVTFRCDPISEHNRLYWYRQTLGQGPEFLTYFQNEAQLEKSRLLSDRFSAERPKGSFSTLEIQRTEQGDSAMYLCASSLGHIYEQYFGPGTRLTVT.

The CDR3 is CASSSGATRSPLHF. Written as DNA, the CDR3 is TGTGCCAGCAGTTCAGGGGCGACGAGGTCACCCCTCCACTTT. The J gene is TRBJ1-6, the V gene TRBV27; TRBD1 is a possible D gene (6 bases). Trimming took 4 bases from V and 10 from J, leaving 14 bases between them. CDR3 length equals 14 residues. Per germline, CDR1 MNHEY and CDR2 SMNVEV (reference sequence).